A selection of T cell receptor beta chains follows, all from one sample in a study of cytomegalovirus exposure and HLA in healthy donors. Produced via immunoSEQ multiplex PCR; TCRdb's table is partial and in-frame only. This sample yields some 130,000 clones, of which around 78% are seen a single time; 1.5% belongs to the top ten. The specimen sequenced was PBMCs. The receptor set was obtained from a man aged 35 to 55 in good health and CMV-seronegative. Both conserved end residues are part of each CDR3. Each record gives: V gene, J gene, D gene, clone size, CDR3 DNA, CDR3 protein. The D gene is left open where the match is weak. Some rows mark clone size as missing; the rest say once, few, many or name a class of expanded clone.

TRBV5-1	TRBJ1-4	-	-	TGCGCCAGCAGCCGCGGGGGCGCGGATAATGAAAAACTGTTTTTT	CASSRGGADNEKLFF
TRBV9	TRBJ2-7	-	-	TGTGCCAGCAGCGTAGCAAACAGGGCCCACGAGCAGTACTTC	CASSVANRAHEQYF
TRBV5-1	TRBJ2-7	TRBD1	-	TGCGCCAGCAGCTGGGGGGGGACAGGGGAATACGAGCAGTACTTC	CASSWGGTGEYEQYF
TRBV5-6	TRBJ1-1	-	-	TGTGCCAGCAGCCTGGGACTCCTCGAAGCTTTCTTT	CASSLGLLEAFF
TRBV15	TRBJ2-1	-	-	TGTGCCACCAGCAGGGGGGCTAACAATGAGCAGTTCTTC	CATSRGANNEQFF
TRBV11-2	TRBJ2-6	TRBD2	-	TGTGCCAGCAGCTTAGTAGGACTAGCGGGCCCCACTGGGGCCAACGTCCTGACTTTC	CASSLVGLAGPTGANVLTF
TRBV11-2	TRBJ2-2	TRBD2	-	TGTGCCAGCAGCTTAGACGGGACTAGCGGGGGCGAGCTGTTTTTT	CASSLDGTSGGELFF
TRBV7-6	TRBJ2-7	TRBD1	-	TGTGCCAGCAGCGTCTTTTCGGACAGGGGTGCCGAGCAGTACTTC	CASSVFSDRGAEQYF
TRBV6-5	TRBJ2-5	TRBD2	-	TGTGCCACGGGGATAGCGGGGAATCAAGAGACCCAGTACTTC	CATGIAGNQETQYF
TRBV7-9	TRBJ2-1	TRBD2	once	TGTGCCAGCAGATCTAGCGGGAGTAATTCCTACAATGAGCAGTTCTTC	CASRSSGSNSYNEQFF
TRBV18	TRBJ2-7	-	-	TGTGCCAGCTCACAAGGACAGCACCCCTACGAGCAGTACTTC	CASSQGQHPYEQYF
TRBV19	TRBJ2-7	TRBD1	-	TGTGCCAGTAGTCCCGGGACAGGGTATTACGAGCAGTACTTC	CASSPGTGYYEQYF
TRBV30	TRBJ1-2	TRBD1	-	TGTGCCTGGAGTGTAGGGACAGGGTTCTATGGCTACACCTTC	CAWSVGTGFYGYTF
TRBV6-4	TRBJ2-7	TRBD1	-	TGTGCCAGCAGTGACTCGATCAGGGGGCCGCCCTACGAGCAGTACTTC	CASSDSIRGPPYEQYF
TRBV7-9	TRBJ2-7	-	-	TGTGCCAGCATCCTAGGCGGAGGATACGAGCAGTACTTC	CASILGGGYEQYF
TRBV5-1	TRBJ2-3	-	-	TGCGCCAGCAGCTTGGGAGGAGGGCGGGGTCGCACAGATACGCAGTATTTT	CASSLGGGRGRTDTQYF
TRBV7-3	TRBJ2-1	TRBD1	-	TGTGCCAGCAGCCCAGGGGGCGGACTCGAAGGTGAGCAGTTCTTC	CASSPGGGLEGEQFF
TRBV27	TRBJ1-5	-	-	TGTGCCAGCAGTTTGACAGCGGGTCAGCCCCAGCATTTT	CASSLTAGQPQHF
TRBV7-9	TRBJ1-3	-	-	TGTGCCAGCAGCTTAGCCAGGGCTGGAAACACCATATATTTT	CASSLARAGNTIYF
TRBV28	TRBJ2-7	TRBD1	-	TGTGCCAGCAGTTCCGGACAGGGTCTCGAGCAGTACTTC	CASSSGQGLEQYF
TRBV2	TRBJ2-1	-	-	TGTGCCAGCAGTGACGCGGGGTATATGAGGAATGAGCAGTTCTTC	CASSDAGYMRNEQFF
TRBV27	TRBJ2-5	-	-	TGTGCCAGCAGTTCCCCCCGGGGGGCCGGTGAGACCCAGTACTTC	CASSSPRGAGETQYF
TRBV28	TRBJ2-2	-	-	TGTGCCAGCAGTTTAGGCAGGGTACACACCGGGGAGCTGTTTTTT	CASSLGRVHTGELFF
TRBV7-8	TRBJ2-3	TRBD2	-	TGTGCCAGCAGCTTCCGACTAGCGGGTTCCACCTTTAGCACAGATACGCAGTATTTT	CASSFRLAGSTFSTDTQYF
TRBV28	TRBJ2-5	-	-	TGTGCCAGCAGTCTACTGCAAATCCAAGAGACCCAGTACTTC	CASSLLQIQETQYF
TRBV7-2	TRBJ1-5	-	-	TGTGCCAGCAGCCCGAGTTGGACTCTCAATCAGCCCCAGCATTTT	CASSPSWTLNQPQHF
TRBV7-3	TRBJ2-7	TRBD1	-	TGTGCCAGCAGCCCAGGGACAGCCCAGCTACCCTACGAGCAGTACTTC	CASSPGTAQLPYEQYF
TRBV5-1	TRBJ2-5	TRBD2	-	TGCGCCAGCAGCTTGCGGGGGGGAGAGACCCAGTACTTC	CASSLRGGETQYF
TRBV5-6	TRBJ1-2	-	-	TGTGCCAGCAGCCAGGCGTACAGGGAATATGGCTACACCTTC	CASSQAYREYGYTF
TRBV5-5	TRBJ1-2	-	many	TGTGCCAGCAGCCCGGTGGTTGATGGCGGCTACTATGGCTACACCTTC	CASSPVVDGGYYGYTF
TRBV19	TRBJ2-1	-	-	TGTGCCAGTAGTCTAGGAGTCTCCGTAAATGAGCAGTTCTTC	CASSLGVSVNEQFF
TRBV2	TRBJ2-7	TRBD1	-	TGTGCCAGCAGCGCAGACAGGGCCGGCCTCTACGAGCAGTACTTC	CASSADRAGLYEQYF
TRBV5-1	TRBJ2-5	TRBD1	-	TGCGCCAGCAGCTTAGACAGGGAGAATAAAGAGACCCAGTACTTC	CASSLDRENKETQYF
TRBV6-1	TRBJ2-2	-	once	TGTGCCAGCAGTGTAGGACAATGGAACACCGGGGAGCTGTTTTTT	CASSVGQWNTGELFF
TRBV30	TRBJ1-5	TRBD1	-	TGTGCCTGCTCAGGCACAGGGGGCGGTCAGCCCCAGCATTTT	CACSGTGGGQPQHF
TRBV4-3	TRBJ2-1	-	-	TGCGCCAGCAGCCAAGATACCTTTGCGCTCAATGAGCAGTTCTTC	CASSQDTFALNEQFF
TRBV5-1	TRBJ2-2	-	-	TGCGCCAGCAGCTTGGCCGCTAGCGTAAACACCGGGGAGCTGTTTTTT	CASSLAASVNTGELFF
TRBV5-1	TRBJ1-1	-	-	TGCGCCAGCAGCCCCCGGGAGGGGGGGAACACTGAAGCTTTCTTT	CASSPREGGNTEAFF
TRBV11-2	TRBJ1-3	-	-	TGTGCCAGCAGGAACAGGGATGGAAACACCATATATTTT	CASRNRDGNTIYF
TRBV28	TRBJ1-2	TRBD1	few	TGTGCCAGCAGTTCCTCGGGACAGGGGAAATCTGGCTACACCTTC	CASSSSGQGKSGYTF
TRBV5-4	TRBJ1-2	TRBD1	-	TGTGCCAGCAGCTATGGGACAGGGAGTCAATATGGCTACACCTTC	CASSYGTGSQYGYTF
TRBV27	TRBJ2-7	TRBD1	-	TGTGCCAGCAGACAGGACAGGAACTCCTACGAGCAGTACTTC	CASRQDRNSYEQYF
TRBV2	TRBJ1-2	TRBD1	once	TGTGCCAGCAAGTCGACAGGGGTCTATGGCTACACCTTC	CASKSTGVYGYTF
TRBV7-9	TRBJ2-7	-	-	TGTGCCAGCAGCTCGACAGGTTCCTACGAGCAGTACTTC	CASSSTGSYEQYF
TRBV9	TRBJ2-3	TRBD1	-	TGTGCCAGAAGTACCGGGACAGGGAGAAGAGATACGCAGTATTTT	CARSTGTGRRDTQYF
TRBV29-1	TRBJ1-4	-	-	TGCAGCGTTTACGGAGGAACTAATGAAAAACTGTTTTTT	CSVYGGTNEKLFF
TRBV2	TRBJ1-1	TRBD1	-	TGTGCCAGCATGGGACAGGGGAGCACTGAAGCTTTCTTT	CASMGQGSTEAFF